This T cell receptor (beta chain) was sequenced for a study of blood T cell repertoires in COVID-19. About the research overall: T cells, B-cell-depleted T cells, or PBMCs provided the cDNA or gDNA that served as material.

The germline V gene has CDR1 KGHSH and CDR2 LQKENI. The CDR3 is 14 residues long. V shed 2 bases and J shed 8 bases, with 15 bases lying between them. The assay was immunoSEQ multiplex PCR, and TCRdb's table has in-frame clones only and misses some. The sample lists more than 55,000 clones, 80% to 85% occurring once. Sequencing was performed on peripheral blood. The chain carries TRBV18 and TRBJ1-1, with a weak D call TRBD1 (5 bases). The clonotype originates from a woman of 80 years or more with acute or convalescent COVID-19. The CDR3 sequence is CASSPADIQGEAFF. CDR3 sequence (DNA): TGTGCCAGCTCACCAGCCGACATTCAGGGAGAAGCTTTCTTT. The full variable domain, with the rest looked up from reference TRBV18 and TRBJ1-1, is NAGVMQNPRHLVRRRGQEARLRCSPMKGHSHVYWYRQLPEEGLKFMVYLQKENIIDESGMPKERFSAEFPKEGPSILRIQQVVRGDSAAYFCASSPADIQGEAFFGQGTRLTVV.